These T cell receptor beta chains were read from a single sample in a study of cytomegalovirus exposure and HLA in healthy donors. Generated by immunoSEQ multiplex PCR, the TCRdb table keeps only in-frame clones and is missing some. The table has 200,000 to 250,000 clones, approximately 70% seen once. Material: PBMCs. These receptors were taken from a woman aged 30 to 39 in good health and CMV-seronegative. Both conserved end residues are part of each CDR3. Fields, in order: CDR3 DNA, CDR3 protein, V gene, CDR3 length, D gene, J gene, clone size. D genes are given only for firm matches. Where a row states a size, it is once, few, many or the class of an expanded clone; other rows omit it.

CDR3nt: TGTGCCAGCGGGTCTAGCGGGGGGCACTCCTACAATGAGCAGTTCTTC; CDR3aa: CASGSSGGHSYNEQFF; v_gene: TRBV2; len: 16; d_gene: TRBD2; j_gene: TRBJ2-1; abundance: NA
CDR3nt: TGTGCCAGCAGCCAAGATCTGGGGCTAGCGGGAGGGCCTAACTCCTACAATGAGCAGTTCTTC; CDR3aa: CASSQDLGLAGGPNSYNEQFF; v_gene: TRBV4-2; len: 21; d_gene: TRBD2; j_gene: TRBJ2-1; abundance: NA
CDR3nt: TGTGCCAGCAGTACCAGGGGGTCAAATAATTCACCCCTCCACTTT; CDR3aa: CASSTRGSNNSPLHF; v_gene: TRBV27; len: 15; d_gene: TRBD1; j_gene: TRBJ1-6; abundance: few
CDR3nt: TGTGCCAGCAGTCAGGATCGCTATGGCTACACCTTC; CDR3aa: CASSQDRYGYTF; v_gene: TRBV5-5; len: 12; d_gene: NA; j_gene: TRBJ1-2; abundance: NA
CDR3nt: TGTGCCAGCAGTCTGGGACAGGGCACCTACGAGCAGTACTTC; CDR3aa: CASSLGQGTYEQYF; v_gene: TRBV6-1; len: 14; d_gene: TRBD1; j_gene: TRBJ2-7; abundance: NA
CDR3nt: TGTGCCAGCAGCTTCCCCGGGACAAACTATGGCTACACCTTC; CDR3aa: CASSFPGTNYGYTF; v_gene: TRBV5-4; len: 14; d_gene: NA; j_gene: TRBJ1-2; abundance: NA
CDR3nt: TGTGCCAGCAGCTCCCCCCTACTCATGACAGCGTCGGGTACTGAAGCTTTCTTT; CDR3aa: CASSSPLLMTASGTEAFF; v_gene: TRBV11-3; len: 18; d_gene: NA; j_gene: TRBJ1-1; abundance: NA
CDR3nt: TGTGCCAGCAGTGTTATGGGCAGTGACTATGGCTACACCTTC; CDR3aa: CASSVMGSDYGYTF; v_gene: TRBV6-1; len: 14; d_gene: NA; j_gene: TRBJ1-2; abundance: many
CDR3nt: TGTGCCAGCTCACCCGGGATCCACAATGAGCAGTTCTTC; CDR3aa: CASSPGIHNEQFF; v_gene: TRBV18; len: 13; d_gene: NA; j_gene: TRBJ2-1; abundance: few
CDR3nt: TGTGCCAGCAGTGAAACAGGGGTTATAGGCACCGGGGAGCTGTTTTTT; CDR3aa: CASSETGVIGTGELFF; v_gene: TRBV6-1; len: 16; d_gene: TRBD1; j_gene: TRBJ2-2; abundance: NA
CDR3nt: TGTGCCAGCAGCCTCCTCCAAGTAGCGGGGGGGCGGGTCTTC; CDR3aa: CASSLLQVAGGRVF; v_gene: TRBV11-2; len: 14; d_gene: TRBD2; j_gene: TRBJ2-1; abundance: NA
CDR3nt: TGTGCCAGCAGTCGGACAGGGCAGAACACCGGGGAGCTGTTTTTT; CDR3aa: CASSRTGQNTGELFF; v_gene: TRBV27; len: 15; d_gene: TRBD1; j_gene: TRBJ2-2; abundance: NA
CDR3nt: TGTGCCAGCAGCGGGGGAGGAGCGGGCACAGATACGCAGTATTTT; CDR3aa: CASSGGGAGTDTQYF; v_gene: TRBV9; len: 15; d_gene: NA; j_gene: TRBJ2-3; abundance: NA
CDR3nt: TGTGCCAGCAGTTACAGGGGGCCAGCTTTCTTT; CDR3aa: CASSYRGPAFF; v_gene: TRBV6-5; len: 11; d_gene: TRBD1; j_gene: TRBJ1-1; abundance: NA
CDR3nt: TGTGCCAGCAGCTTCCTAGCGGGAGGGCCCACAGATACGCAGTATTTT; CDR3aa: CASSFLAGGPTDTQYF; v_gene: TRBV7-6; len: 16; d_gene: TRBD2; j_gene: TRBJ2-3; abundance: once
CDR3nt: TGTGCCAGCAGCCAGGGACTAGCGGGAGCCAGGGAGCTGTTTTTT; CDR3aa: CASSQGLAGARELFF; v_gene: TRBV5-8; len: 15; d_gene: TRBD2; j_gene: TRBJ2-2; abundance: NA
CDR3nt: TGTGCCAGCTCACCACGAAGACAGGATTTGAACACTGAAGCTTTCTTT; CDR3aa: CASSPRRQDLNTEAFF; v_gene: TRBV18; len: 16; d_gene: NA; j_gene: TRBJ1-1; abundance: NA